Listed below are T cell receptor beta chains from one sample, sequenced in a study of cytomegalovirus exposure and HLA in healthy donors. Assay: immunoSEQ multiplex PCR; the TCRdb copy retains only in-frame clones and omits some. The repertoire includes under 250,000 clones, about 80% of them detected once, and about 7.3% sits in the top ten. Sequenced input: PBMCs. The source of these receptors is a woman aged 60-75 years in good health and CMV-seropositive. Both conserved end residues are part of each CDR3. The order of the fields is V gene, clone size, CDR3 protein. Rows give clone size only sometimes, using once, few, many, or a class for an expanded clone.

TRBV5-1 once CASSWTGVIEQYF
TRBV5-5 . CASDIGAGGETQYF
TRBV4-1 . CASSGQTVINTEAFF
TRBV9 . CASSVEGGLDGYTF
TRBV5-1 . CASSLGALAGVTGELFF
TRBV10-3 . CAISEFDWASGSLQYEQYF
TRBV2 . CASSEDRPLSQPQHF
TRBV5-1 few CASRTGLAGAYEQYF
TRBV5-1 . CASSLRGVLDGYTF
TRBV29-1 once CSEGAPNEKLFF
TRBV5-1 few CASSLQAPEEKLFF
TRBV6-1 . CASRGTSGVYNEQFF
TRBV2 . CASSEPTAGTAYEQYF
TRBV5-1 . CASSLTASRSGANVLTF
TRBV19 . CASRSTSGRYEQFF